Described below is a single T cell receptor beta chain sequence and its context. No antigen is known for it. No quality values exist for individual bases; no much larger clone is one base distant. This sample stems from a study of T cells in Graves' hyperthyroidism and ophthalmopathy (dated by TCRdb to between 2019 and 2020). Regarding the complete study: Peripheral blood samples were taken at initial diagnosis, before any treatment was given. Prospective prediction of ophthalmopathy was tested in an independent validation cohort consisting of 18 to 20 hyperthyroidism patients and approximately 16 patients who later progressed to ophthalmopathy. To identify distinguishing TCR V-J signatures, a discovery cohort of around 100 patients was used, comprising approximately 40 with Graves' ophthalmopathy and about 59 with stable Graves' hyperthyroidism. The roughly 100 discovery patients were randomly divided into training and test sets at a 7:3 ratio. After sampling, hyperthyroidism patients received methimazole starting at 30 mg daily, and ophthalmopathy patients received high-dose intravenous methylprednisolone. TCR Vbeta CDR3 sequencing of 135 peripheral blood samples (43 ophthalmopathy, 75 hyperthyroidism and around 17 progressor patients) is reported in the paper. In addition, the study compared T-cell repertoires in thyroid tissue and in blood from a handful of Graves' hyperthyroidism patients. The study at large found these results: Ophthalmopathy was separated from stable hyperthyroidism by a 13 V-J signature model, with about 86% sensitivity and approximately 84% specificity obtained in cross-validation and 80%/75% obtained in testing. Most expanded thyroid clonotypes (frequency above 0.001) were also detected in blood, a finding suggesting that blood repertoires may reflect thyroid immune responses. In validation, the model predicted progression to ophthalmopathy with 65% to 71% sensitivity and less than 80% specificity, a median of roughly seven months before onset. Sample size was not statistically predetermined, and investigators were not blinded to group allocation.

Graves' hyperthyroidism was defined as stable when no progression to ophthalmopathy occurred over 18 months of follow-up. Hyperthyroidism patients were newly diagnosed, with disease duration under 2 months, and aged 18 to 65 years. Patients with uncontrolled infections, other autoimmune diseases, pregnancy or lactation were excluded. Clinical symptoms, serum thyroxine and TRAb, thyroid ultrasound, and orbital computed tomography formed the basis for the diagnoses. PBMCs were isolated from roughly 10 ml of fresh peripheral blood by Ficoll-Paque density gradient centrifugation. Total RNA was extracted with Trizol reagent, and quality was checked on an Agilent 2100 Bioanalyzer. CDR1 and CDR2 are drawn from the germline V gene: MDHEN, SYDVKM. Inclusive of the bounding cysteine and phenylalanine, the CDR3 is 16 residues long. Of all the DNA, just the CDR3 is kept, 48 bases in frame from base 1. The germline V end is reduced by 2 bases and the J end by 5 bases; junction bases left unmatched: 10.

The TCR beta CDR3 regions were amplified from RNA transcripts. The TCR CDR3 was subjected to a first round of RT-PCR using the HTBI primer set and the Qiagen OneStep RT-PCR kit. The libraries were constructed in a second round of multiplex PCR and then size-selected and purified. Sequencing of the libraries was done on an Illumina HiSeq2000 using paired-end 100 bp reads. The paper's processing steps were these. SOAPnuke was used to process the raw data, with reads discarded if the reads contained adapters or uncalled bases, had a mean Phred below 15, or lacked an exact constant-primer or identifier match. COPE v1.2.5 was used to merge the high-quality paired reads, and each unique nucleotide sequence was defined as a clonotype. MiTCR v1.1 was used to align clonotypes to the IMGT TRBV, TRBD and TRBJ reference segments. Analysis was restricted to V-J combinations with a frequency above 0.0001, which covered about 99% of repertoires. A TCS score was defined as the ratio between F50 (clonal expansion) and ExV (chaos), using BLOSUM62-based TCRdist between CDR3 peptides within each V-J. Welch's t-statistics and random forest reduced fewer than 600 V-J features to under 15, which were used in a naive Bayes classifier (R e1071). Through fastp at Q25 and MiXCR, TCRdb rebuilt clones from the public reads, retaining in-frame beta chains. Each entry is one CDR3 protein sequence, shown with its most common DNA and genes. In this record, the V and J calls reflect TCRdb's handling and not the investigators' own analysis. The sample contains over 300,000 distinct CDR3 sequences, 14% of them found a single time. The ten top clones hold approximately 11% of the sample.

The sequence joins TRBV28 to TRBJ2-5, and 8 bases in between align with TRBD2. This receptor was taken from a woman aged 60 to 75 with Graves' hyperthyroidism. Sample: blood. In nucleotides, the sequence is TGTGCCAGCAGTTTAAGGTCAGCGGGAGAGGAGGAGACCCAGTACTTC. Its protein reads: CASSLRSAGEEETQYF.